This T cell receptor (beta chain) is drawn from a study of T-cell reconstitution after alpha-beta-depleted transplantation in children. Molecular barcoding with unique molecular identifiers was used for the TCRbeta library. Each CDR3 protein gets one entry after TCRdb re-called the PCR reads with MiXCR. The sample contains a few hundred thousand distinct CDR3 sequences, 12% of which appear only once. CDR3 length: 12 residues. Germline CDR1 reads SGDLS; CDR2 reads YYNGEE. Trimming shortened V by 3 bases and J by 6 bases, and 9 bases separated the two germline ends. The sample holds many counts of this clonotype.

The input for sequencing was PBMCs from the stem cell graft donor, taken from the stem cell graft. The genes are TRBV9 and TRBJ1-2, with D uncertain. This TCR was recovered from a human donor who donated a stem cell graft to a child with combined immunodeficiency. This CDR3 is CASSGRWDGYTF. The DNA for the CDR3 is TGTGCCAGCAGCGGACGGTGGGATGGCTACACCTTC.